These T cell receptor beta chains were read from a single sample in a study of shared clonotypes between healthy human individuals. Sequenced by immunoSEQ multiplex PCR; TCRdb stores in-frame clones only, minus some. There are approximately 1,000,000 clones in the sample; around 78% occur only once, and approximately 0.5% lies in the top ten. The sequenced sample was memory CD4+ T cells from PBMCs. The source of these receptors is a young man in good health. Some clones in this sample may be carry-over from other donors' samples. The CDR3 runs from the conserved cysteine through the conserved F or W. D genes are given only for firm matches. Clone size is stated in some rows and not others, as once, few, many or a class when expanded.

CDR3aa	CDR3nt	abundance	j_gene	d_gene	v_gene
CASSPSTGWDTEAFF	TGCGCCAGCAGCCCTTCTACAGGGTGGGACACTGAAGCTTTCTTT	NA	TRBJ1-1	NA	TRBV5-1
CASSQEYSNQPQHF	TGTGCCAGCAGTCAGGAATACAGCAATCAGCCCCAGCATTTT	NA	TRBJ1-5	NA	TRBV2
CASSSTNPSGRNEQFF	TGTGCCAGCAGCTCAACTAACCCTAGCGGGAGAAATGAGCAGTTCTTC	NA	TRBJ2-1	TRBD2	TRBV7-8
CASSREGSSQPQHF	TGTGCCAGCAGCCGCGAGGGAAGCAGTCAGCCCCAGCATTTT	NA	TRBJ1-5	NA	TRBV5-5
CAWSRDRNYGYTF	TGTGCCTGGAGTAGGGACAGGAACTATGGCTACACCTTC	NA	TRBJ1-2	TRBD1	TRBV30
CASSLEAENTQYF	TGTGCCAGCAGCCTCGAGGCGGAAAATACGCAGTATTTT	NA	TRBJ2-3	NA	TRBV7-3
CASSLAESYEQYF	TGTGCCAGCAGCTTAGCAGAAAGCTACGAGCAGTACTTC	NA	TRBJ2-7	NA	TRBV7-8
CAWGDVELFF	TGTGCCTGGGGGGATGTAGAACTGTTTTTT	NA	TRBJ1-4	NA	TRBV30
CASSQPYRGSKETQYF	TGCGCCAGCAGCCAACCGTACAGGGGCAGTAAGGAGACCCAGTACTTC	NA	TRBJ2-5	TRBD1	TRBV4-1
CASSLPGTSVNEQFF	TGTGCCAGCAGTTTACCGGGGACTAGTGTCAATGAGCAGTTCTTC	NA	TRBJ2-1	TRBD2	TRBV28
CASSPGGGYSNQPQHF	TGTGCCAGCAGCCCAGGGGGGGGTTATAGCAATCAGCCCCAGCATTTT	NA	TRBJ1-5	TRBD1	TRBV7-9
CASSLVWRSSQETQYF	TGTGCCAGCAGCTTAGTCTGGCGTAGCAGCCAAGAGACCCAGTACTTC	NA	TRBJ2-5	NA	TRBV11-2
CASSLGGNSPLHF	TGTGCCAGCAGCTTAGGGGGCAATTCACCCCTCCACTTT	NA	TRBJ1-6	NA	TRBV7-9
CASSLAMGTYNEQFF	TGCGCCAGCAGCTTGGCCATGGGGACCTACAATGAGCAGTTCTTC	NA	TRBJ2-1	NA	TRBV5-1
CASSLPGGDTQYF	TGTGCCAGCAGTCTCCCTGGGGGGGATACGCAGTATTTT	NA	TRBJ2-3	NA	TRBV28
CASSSARGGNEQFF	TGTGCCAGCAGCTCCGCCCGAGGGGGGAATGAGCAGTTCTTC	NA	TRBJ2-1	NA	TRBV11-3
CASSLLDRGTGELFF	TGTGCCAGCAGTTTACTTGACAGGGGCACCGGGGAGCTGTTTTTT	NA	TRBJ2-2	TRBD1	TRBV28
CASTFWTSGYNEQFF	TGTGCCAGCACCTTTTGGACTAGCGGATACAATGAGCAGTTCTTC	NA	TRBJ2-1	TRBD2	TRBV28
CASSAQPGSSYNEQFF	TGTGCCAGCAGCGCGCAGCCTGGGAGCTCCTACAATGAGCAGTTCTTC	NA	TRBJ2-1	NA	TRBV7-6
CASSMDGTGNIQYF	TGTGCCAGCAGTATGGACGGGACCGGAAACATTCAGTACTTC	NA	TRBJ2-4	NA	TRBV6-5
CASSGLNTNTGELFF	TGTGCCAGCAGTGGACTGAATACAAACACCGGGGAGCTGTTTTTT	NA	TRBJ2-2	NA	TRBV2
CASSQVDRPGGKLFF	TGTGCCAGCAGCCAAGTGGACAGGCCGGGGGGAAAACTGTTTTTT	NA	TRBJ1-4	TRBD1	TRBV14
CASKESGDFPSFREQFF	TGTGCCAGCAAGGAGTCGGGTGATTTTCCCAGTTTTCGTGAGCAGTTCTTC	NA	TRBJ2-1	NA	TRBV2
CASSPPWTSAKGSYEQYF	TGTGCCAGCAGCCCGCCGTGGACTAGCGCCAAGGGGTCCTACGAGCAGTACTTC	NA	TRBJ2-7	TRBD2	TRBV7-9
CASNPGTGAMNTEAFF	TGCGCCAGTAATCCCGGGACAGGGGCGATGAACACTGAAGCTTTCTTT	NA	TRBJ1-1	TRBD1	TRBV5-1
CASSQPTGGLNTEAFF	TGTGCCAGCAGCCAGCCGACAGGGGGCCTGAACACTGAAGCTTTCTTT	NA	TRBJ1-1	TRBD1	TRBV4-2
CATSSYGAPNQETQYF	TGTGCCACCAGCAGTTACGGGGCCCCGAACCAAGAGACCCAGTACTTC	NA	TRBJ2-5	NA	TRBV15
CASSPPTARHYGYTF	TGTGCCAGCAGTCCCCCTACCGCCAGACACTATGGCTACACCTTC	NA	TRBJ1-2	NA	TRBV28
CASSFLFRQSYEQYF	TGTGCCAGCAGTTTCCTCTTCCGACAGTCCTACGAGCAGTACTTC	once	TRBJ2-7	NA	TRBV28
CASTREGGTGELFF	TGTGCCAGTACCCGGGAGGGTGGCACCGGGGAGCTGTTTTTT	NA	TRBJ2-2	TRBD2	TRBV19
CASSLVGAGNTEAFF	TGTGCCAGCAGTTTAGTTGGGGCCGGGAACACTGAAGCTTTCTTT	NA	TRBJ1-1	NA	TRBV28
CASSHLISSYNEQFF	TGTGCCAGCAGTCATCTGATAAGCTCCTACAATGAGCAGTTCTTC	NA	TRBJ2-1	NA	TRBV28
CASSPTWGPGTQYF	TGTGCCAGCAGCCCCACGTGGGGGCCAGGGACCCAGTACTTC	once	TRBJ2-5	NA	TRBV9
CASRWAGIRLETQYF	TGCGCCAGCAGGTGGGCGGGAATCCGGTTAGAGACCCAGTACTTC	NA	TRBJ2-5	NA	TRBV10-1
CSVGPSETWSYTEQYF	TGCAGCGTTGGTCCGTCAGAAACGTGGTCTTACACCGAGCAGTACTTC	NA	TRBJ2-7	NA	TRBV29-1
CATSTSKETQYF	TGTGCCACCAGCACATCCAAAGAGACCCAGTACTTC	NA	TRBJ2-5	NA	TRBV15
CASRASPGSNEQYF	TGCGCCAGCAGGGCGTCTCCGGGAAGCAACGAGCAGTACTTC	NA	TRBJ2-7	NA	TRBV5-1
CASSYSFQDGYTF	TGTGCCAGCAGTTACTCCTTCCAGGATGGCTACACCTTC	NA	TRBJ1-2	NA	TRBV6-6
CASSGIAGSYNEQFF	TGTGCCAGCAGTGGAATAGCGGGATCCTACAATGAGCAGTTCTTC	NA	TRBJ2-1	TRBD2	TRBV6-1
CASSLSQGPRLLGYTF	TGTGCCAGCAGCTTATCCCAGGGACCGCGGTTATTGGGCTACACCTTC	NA	TRBJ1-2	NA	TRBV7-2
CASRAVNTEAFF	TGTGCCAGCAGGGCGGTGAACACTGAAGCTTTCTTT	few	TRBJ1-1	NA	TRBV6-1